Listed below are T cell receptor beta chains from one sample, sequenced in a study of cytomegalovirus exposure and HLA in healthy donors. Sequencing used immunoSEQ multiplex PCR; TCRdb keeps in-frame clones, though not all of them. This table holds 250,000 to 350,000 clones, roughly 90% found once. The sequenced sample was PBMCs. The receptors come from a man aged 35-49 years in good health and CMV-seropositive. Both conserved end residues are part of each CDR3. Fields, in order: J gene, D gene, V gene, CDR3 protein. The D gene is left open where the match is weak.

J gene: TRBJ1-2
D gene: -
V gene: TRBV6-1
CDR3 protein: CASSEARGGYGYTF

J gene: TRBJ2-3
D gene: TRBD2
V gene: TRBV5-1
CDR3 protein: CASRGQAGAHTDTQYF

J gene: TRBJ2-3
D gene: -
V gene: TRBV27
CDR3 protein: CGAGIVGTDTQYF

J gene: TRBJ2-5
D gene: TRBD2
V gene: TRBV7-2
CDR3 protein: CASSFFRLAGETQYF

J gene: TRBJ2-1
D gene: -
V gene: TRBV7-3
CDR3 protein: CASSLIGSRDEQFF

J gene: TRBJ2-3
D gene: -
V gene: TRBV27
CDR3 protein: CASSLGQEVEDTQYF

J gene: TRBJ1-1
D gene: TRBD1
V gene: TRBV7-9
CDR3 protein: CSSSPGQVATEAFF

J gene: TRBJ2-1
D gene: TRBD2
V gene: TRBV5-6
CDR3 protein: CASSLAVSGSYNEQFF

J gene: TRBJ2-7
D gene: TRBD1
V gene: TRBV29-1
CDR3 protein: CSVGGTDPYEQYF

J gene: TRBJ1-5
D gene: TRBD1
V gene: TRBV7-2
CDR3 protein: CASSLAGGTHQPQHF

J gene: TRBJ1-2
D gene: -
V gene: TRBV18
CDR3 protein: CASSPVSSRPPNYGYTF

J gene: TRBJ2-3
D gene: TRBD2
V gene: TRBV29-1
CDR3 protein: CSVGWGGTTDTQYF

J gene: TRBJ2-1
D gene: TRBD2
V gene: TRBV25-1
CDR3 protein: CASAASGGSSDNEQFF

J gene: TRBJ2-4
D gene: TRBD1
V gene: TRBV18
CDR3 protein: CASSPTSGQGLAKNIQYF

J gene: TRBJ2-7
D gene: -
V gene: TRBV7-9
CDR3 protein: CASSLSRAGYEQYF

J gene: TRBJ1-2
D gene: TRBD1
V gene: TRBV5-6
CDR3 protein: CASSWDRGGGYTF

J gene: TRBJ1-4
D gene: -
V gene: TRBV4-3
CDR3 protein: CASSPGRGTTNEKLFF

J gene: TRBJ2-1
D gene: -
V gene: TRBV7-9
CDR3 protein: CASSFLNEQFF

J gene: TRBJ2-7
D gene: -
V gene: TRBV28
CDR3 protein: CASWALTGFEQYF

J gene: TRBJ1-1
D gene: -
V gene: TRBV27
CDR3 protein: CASSPPPGVNTEAFF

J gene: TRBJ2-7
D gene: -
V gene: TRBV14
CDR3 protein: CASSYSYEQYF

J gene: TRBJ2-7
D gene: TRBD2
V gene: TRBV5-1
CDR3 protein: CASSHGTSGRGYEQYF

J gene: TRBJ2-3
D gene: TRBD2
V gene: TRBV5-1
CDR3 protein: CASSPLAGGNTDTQYF